This record concerns one T cell receptor beta chain sequence. This specimen comes from a study of blood T cell repertoires in COVID-19. Overall study context: PBMCs, B-cell-depleted T cells, or T cells were the source of the cDNA or gDNA that made up the material.

CDR3 length: 16 residues. From germline, CDR1 is SEHNR and CDR2 FQNEAQ (reference sequence). Trimming took 5 bases from V and 6 from J, leaving 22 bases between them. Original processing notes: Amplification of reference gene primers provided the estimated nucleated cell counts. Method: immunoSEQ multiplex PCR; TCRdb's copy keeps in-frame clones and lacks some. The V and J calls and the clone size are those of that table, but D and trimming were determined from the DNA. The top ten hold approximately 6.2% of the sample, which has about 220,000 clones, roughly 89% seen once. The rearrangement joins TRBV7-9 to TRBJ1-2, with a tentative D call TRBD1 (6 bases). This sequence originates from a middle-aged woman who had recovered from COVID-19. Sequencing input: PBMCs or T cells enriched from blood (not recorded which). The DNA of the CDR3 is TGTGCCAGCAGCCCTAGACGGCAAGCAGGGGTAAATGGCTACACCTTC. It translates to CASSPRRQAGVNGYTF.